This T cell receptor beta chain was documented in a study of identical twins. This clonotype was counted between two and nine times. TCRdb ran MiXCR on the 5' RACE reads and lists one entry per CDR3 protein. The sample shows about 520,000 distinct CDR3 sequences, roughly a fifth of them seen only once. Per the germline V gene, CDR1 is SGHRS and CDR2 is YFSETQ. V shed 4 bases and J 6 bases; nucleotides not matched to a gene: 12. There are 15 residues in the CDR3. The data were also submitted as part of a second study, on T cells expressing NK-cell markers. That paper adds: Dominant NKG2C+ clonotypes made up 1.0-7.0% of CD8+ T cells in more than 5 donors.

The chain has TRBV5-1 and TRBJ1-2; 7 bases fit TRBD1. The sequenced sample consisted of CD4+ T cells sorted from blood. The source is a woman between 18 and 29 years old in good health. The CDR3: CASSPGGGEADGYTF. The CDR3 DNA sequence: TGCGCCAGCAGCCCGGGAGGGGGCGAGGCGGATGGCTACACCTTC.